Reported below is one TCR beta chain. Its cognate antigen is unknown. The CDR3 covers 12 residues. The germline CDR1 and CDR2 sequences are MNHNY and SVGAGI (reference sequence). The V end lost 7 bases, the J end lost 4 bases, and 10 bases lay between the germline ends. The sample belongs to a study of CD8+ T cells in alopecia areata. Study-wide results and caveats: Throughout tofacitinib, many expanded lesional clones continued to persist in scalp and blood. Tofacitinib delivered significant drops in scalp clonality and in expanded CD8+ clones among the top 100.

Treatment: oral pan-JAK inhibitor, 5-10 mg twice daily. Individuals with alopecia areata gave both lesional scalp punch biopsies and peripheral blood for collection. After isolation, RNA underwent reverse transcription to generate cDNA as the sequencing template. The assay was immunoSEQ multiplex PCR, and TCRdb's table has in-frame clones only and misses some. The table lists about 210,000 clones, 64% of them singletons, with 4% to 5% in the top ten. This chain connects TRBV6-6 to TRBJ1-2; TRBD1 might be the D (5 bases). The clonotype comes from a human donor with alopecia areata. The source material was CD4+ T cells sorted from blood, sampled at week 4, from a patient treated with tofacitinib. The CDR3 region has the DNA TGTGCCAGCAACGACAGTGGCTATGGCTACACCTTC. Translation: CASNDSGYGYTF.